The present T cell receptor (beta chain) was sequenced within a study of T cells in Graves' hyperthyroidism and ophthalmopathy. Study information: Peripheral blood was taken when the disease was first diagnosed, before any treatment began.

PBMCs were collected from a roughly 10 ml volume of fresh peripheral blood. The germline gives CDR1 SNHLY, CDR2 FYNNEI. The CDR3 contains 14 residues. Between the trimmed V and J ends, which lost 7 bases and 8 bases, there was a span of 18 bases. This clonotype was seen at least ten times. Its target is unknown. Study-level findings and limits: Blood held most thyroid clonotypes expanded above 0.001 frequency.

Amplified TCR beta CDR3 regions came from RNA transcripts. An initial round of RT-PCR targeting the TCR CDR3 relied on the HTBI primer set. TCRdb reprocessed the multiplex PCR reads via MiXCR and lists one record per CDR3 protein. The sample holds approximately 400,000 distinct CDR3 sequences, roughly 14% seen once. The chain joins TRBV2 to TRBJ2-1, with D perhaps assigned TRBD1 or TRBD2 (5 bases each). The TCR originated in a woman aged 55-75 years with Graves' hyperthyroidism. The sample consisted of blood. CDR3 in amino acids: CASTRGIAADEQFF. CDR3 sequence (DNA): TGTGCCAGCACGAGGGGTATCGCTGCGGATGAGCAGTTCTTC.